Listed below are T cell receptor beta chains from one sample, sequenced in a study of cytomegalovirus exposure and HLA in healthy donors. The protocol was immunoSEQ multiplex PCR, while the TCRdb copy is restricted to in-frame clones and leaves out a portion. The sample contains about 91,000 clones, 69% of which appear only once. Sample: PBMCs. The receptors shown here come from a female donor in good health and CMV-seronegative. Each CDR3 is given without its conserved first and last residue. The D gene is left open where the match is weak.

D gene: TRBD2
V gene: TRBV4-2
CDR3 protein: ASSPSGSREGLGELF

D gene: TRBD2
V gene: TRBV6-6
CDR3 protein: ASTQATSGTDTQY

D gene: TRBD2
V gene: TRBV28
CDR3 protein: ASSLGLAGTTSTDTQY

D gene: TRBD1
V gene: TRBV25-1
CDR3 protein: ASSEWTGSNSPLH

D gene: .
V gene: TRBV7-9
CDR3 protein: ASSFTESFNEKLF

D gene: TRBD1
V gene: TRBV30
CDR3 protein: AWRDRGGYGYT

D gene: .
V gene: TRBV5-1
CDR3 protein: ASSSTGDSGNTIY

D gene: .
V gene: TRBV9
CDR3 protein: ASSVDWIGANIQY

D gene: TRBD2
V gene: TRBV27
CDR3 protein: ASSALLAGGQETQY

D gene: TRBD2
V gene: TRBV6-1
CDR3 protein: ASSEVSLGGSFRGEQF

D gene: .
V gene: TRBV5-3
CDR3 protein: ASLGGLPKKQY

D gene: .
V gene: TRBV18
CDR3 protein: ASSVRYAGEQGAGYT

D gene: TRBD2
V gene: TRBV6-1
CDR3 protein: ASSVGGLAGEQY

D gene: .
V gene: TRBV2
CDR3 protein: ASKAGSLGTDTQY

D gene: .
V gene: TRBV9
CDR3 protein: ASSVEEAPGTGNTIY

D gene: .
V gene: TRBV7-9
CDR3 protein: ASSFTGFGYT

D gene: .
V gene: TRBV27
CDR3 protein: ASRLGVSSYNEQF

D gene: TRBD1
V gene: TRBV5-1
CDR3 protein: ASSSETGWTEAF

D gene: TRBD1
V gene: TRBV5-1
CDR3 protein: ASSRGAQGSYEQY

D gene: .
V gene: TRBV9
CDR3 protein: ASSVVPKETQY

D gene: .
V gene: TRBV7-8
CDR3 protein: ASSFVRSRHQNTEAF

D gene: TRBD1
V gene: TRBV6-4
CDR3 protein: ASSEGGQGQDGYT

D gene: .
V gene: TRBV30
CDR3 protein: AWSSQGYEQY

D gene: .
V gene: TRBV5-1
CDR3 protein: ASSLEGGFTEAF

D gene: TRBD1
V gene: TRBV5-4
CDR3 protein: ASSLAGTGGTEAF

D gene: TRBD2
V gene: TRBV25-1
CDR3 protein: ASSAPETSDKETQY

D gene: TRBD1
V gene: TRBV6-5
CDR3 protein: ASRPGTGEASGYT

D gene: TRBD2
V gene: TRBV9
CDR3 protein: ASSGGRVTGELF

D gene: TRBD2
V gene: TRBV25-1
CDR3 protein: ASGPLAGGPLSYEQY

D gene: .
V gene: TRBV2
CDR3 protein: ASTRDTDYGYT

D gene: TRBD1
V gene: TRBV5-6
CDR3 protein: ASSRPGQEGLNSYEQY

D gene: TRBD1
V gene: TRBV6-1
CDR3 protein: ASSTGGSGETQY

D gene: .
V gene: TRBV23-1
CDR3 protein: ASSTRDTQY

D gene: TRBD2
V gene: TRBV2
CDR3 protein: ASNGALAGPEQY

D gene: .
V gene: TRBV7-9
CDR3 protein: ASRLPQGNTEAF

D gene: .
V gene: TRBV5-1
CDR3 protein: ASSLAEFWNEKLF

D gene: TRBD2
V gene: TRBV19
CDR3 protein: ASSSLAGAYEQY

D gene: .
V gene: TRBV6-1
CDR3 protein: ASSERGGTLMEAF

D gene: .
V gene: TRBV5-1
CDR3 protein: ASSLGQDGYYEQY

D gene: .
V gene: TRBV19
CDR3 protein: ASSIVLAMNTGELF

D gene: TRBD2
V gene: TRBV11-3
CDR3 protein: ASSSFSGDTDTQY

D gene: .
V gene: TRBV9
CDR3 protein: ASSVALNNSPLH